This T cell receptor (beta chain) was retrieved from a study of T-cell memory formation after mild COVID-19. This clonotype has a handful of counts. TCRdb fed the 5' RACE reads into MiXCR, producing one record per CDR3 protein. The sample has under 250,000 distinct CDR3 sequences, 27% seen once. V dropped 4 bases and J dropped 2; count of bases not matched to a gene: 4. Germline CDR1 SGHNT, CDR2 YYREEE (reference sequence). CDR3 length equals 15 residues. V and J are TRBV5-4 and TRBJ2-3; the match to TRBD2 covers 10 bases. The TCR sequence derives from an adult woman who had mild COVID-19 (a few samples of this study predate the infection). Cell type and time point are not known. The sample taken for sequencing was PBMCs or a T cell subset sorted from them (not recorded which). The CDR3 DNA reads as TGTGCCAGCAGCCCTAGCGGGAGCTTCACAGATACGCAGTATTTT. Its translation: CASSPSGSFTDTQYF.